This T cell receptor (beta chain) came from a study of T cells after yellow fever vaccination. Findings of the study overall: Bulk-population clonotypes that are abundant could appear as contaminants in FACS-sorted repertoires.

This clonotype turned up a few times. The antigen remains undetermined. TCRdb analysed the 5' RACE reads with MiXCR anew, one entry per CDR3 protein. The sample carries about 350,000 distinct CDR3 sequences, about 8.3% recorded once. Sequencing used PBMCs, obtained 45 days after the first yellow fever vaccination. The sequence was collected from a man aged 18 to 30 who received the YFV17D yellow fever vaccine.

For the CDR3, the DNA is TGCGCCAGCAGCTTCAGGAACACCGGGGAGCTGTTTTTT. Protein product: CASSFRNTGELFF. The rearrangement joins TRBV5-1 to TRBJ2-2; D gene uncertain. V was cut by 2 bases and J by 1 base, with 3 bases left in between. Germline V lookup: CDR1 SGHRS, CDR2 YFSETQ. The CDR3 covers 13 residues.